These 11 T cell receptor beta chains were sequenced from one sample in a study of CD8 T cells in ankylosing spondylitis. One entry per CDR3 protein results from TCRdb running MiXCR on the 5' RACE reads. The sample has about 440,000 distinct CDR3 sequences, more than 15% seen once. No antigen has been assigned to these receptors. Findings and limits, study-wide: Blood of patients with ankylosing spondylitis appeared to be characterized by a TCR beta motif of about eight highly homologous variants.

Sequencing was done on a sample of blood, either unsorted or a sorted T cell fraction (not recorded which). These receptors were collected from a male donor with ankylosing spondylitis.

This clonotype has a count of ten or more. The rearrangement links TRBV12-3 or TRBV12-4 to TRBJ2-1; the match to TRBD1 covers 7 bases. V dropped 5 bases and J dropped 2; count of bases not matched to a gene: 6. This CDR3 spans 15 amino acids. The CDR3 loop is CASSPRDRAYNEQFF. CDR3 nucleotides: TGTGCCAGCAGTCCCCGGGACAGAGCCTACAATGAGCAGTTCTTC.

The chain couples TRBV20-1 to TRBJ2-1; a weak D match, TRBD2 (5 bases). CDR1 is DFQATT, CDR2 SNEGSKA, per germline (reference sequence). The V gene lost 5 bases and the J gene lost 2 bases, with 16 bases spanning the gap. The CDR3 is 15 amino acids. DNA of the CDR3: TGCAGTGCTGAGACTACGGGTAGAGCCTACAATGAGCAGTTCTTC. Amino acids: CSAETTGRAYNEQFF.

The chain joins TRBV20-1 to TRBJ2-1; D gene unclear. Between the trimmed V and J ends, which lost 7 bases and 4 bases, there was a span of 8 bases. Germline CDR1 reads DFQATT; CDR2 reads SNEGSKA (reference sequence). The CDR3 loop spans 11 amino acids. The CDR3 loop is CSVKGYNEQFF. As DNA, the CDR3 is TGCAGTGTTAAAGGGTACAATGAGCAGTTCTTC.

CDR3 sequence reads: CASRHRTGGSGSTEAFF. CDR3 DNA sequence: TGTGCCAGCAGACACAGGACAGGGGGCTCAGGGAGCACTGAAGCTTTCTTT. The rearrangement links TRBV12-3 or TRBV12-4 to TRBJ1-1; 11 positions match TRBD1. Trimming cost V 6 bases and J 4 bases; bases outside gene matches: 13. The CDR3 has 17 residues.

The V call is TRBV7-6, the J call TRBJ2-7; 9 bases map to TRBD1. Germline V gene sequence: CDR1 SGHVS, CDR2 FNYEAQ. This CDR3 contains 16 residues. J gave up 1 base and V 2 bases, and 6 bases lay outside the gene matches. CDR3 DNA sequence: TGTGCCAGCAGCTTAAGTGCCGGGACAGGGTCCTACGAGCAGTACTTC. Residues: CASSLSAGTGSYEQYF.

This clonotype was seen a handful of times. V usage is TRBV7-3 and J usage is TRBJ2-5; 9 positions match TRBD2. Germline V gene sequence: CDR1 SGHTA, CDR2 FQGTGA. This CDR3 is built from 15 residues. Germline trimming cut 0 bases from V and 5 bases from J; bases unmatched to any gene: 4. This chain's CDR3 is CASSLTSGSWETQYF. The CDR3 coding sequence is TGTGCCAGCAGCTTAACTAGCGGGAGTTGGGAGACCCAGTACTTC.

This clonotype was recorded at least ten times. This chain links TRBV5-1 with TRBJ2-5; tentative D call: TRBD1 (5 bases). CDR3 size: 13 residues. V lost 2 bases and J lost 4, with 9 bases in between. Germline V lookup: CDR1 SGHRS, CDR2 YFSETQ. The CDR3 bases are TGCGCCAGCAGCTTCAGGGCTGGAGAGACCCAGTACTTC. This translates into CASSFRAGETQYF.

This clonotype was recorded at least ten times. The chain is built from TRBV24-1 and TRBJ2-2; possibly TRBD1 or TRBD2 for D (7 bases each). Trimming took off 0 bases at V and 5 bases at J, with 18 bases between the two ends. The CDR3 runs to 18 residues. CDR1 and CDR2 (germline): KGHDR, SFDVKD. The CDR3 loop is CATSDLQTAGGETGELFF. The CDR3 DNA reads TGTGCCACCAGTGATTTGCAAACGGCAGGGGGGGAGACCGGGGAGCTGTTTTTT.

This clonotype was observed many times. J is TRBJ1-5 and V is TRBV5-1; D is ambiguous. This CDR3 comprises 14 residues. CDR1 SGHRS and CDR2 YFSETQ come from the germline V gene. The V end lost 4 bases, the J end lost 5 bases, and 13 bases lay between the germline ends. This chain's CDR3 is CASSGGNGDQPQHF. The DNA of the CDR3 is TGCGCCAGCAGCGGAGGGAATGGGGATCAGCCCCAGCATTTT.

The rearrangement joins TRBV7-2 to TRBJ2-5; TRBD2 aligns across 7 bases. V lost 4 bases and J lost 7; bases outside the gene matches: 3. Germline V gene data show CDR1 as SGHTA and CDR2 as FQGNSA. CDR3 length equals 12 residues. CDR3 region: CASSYPGGTQYF. The CDR3, as DNA: TGTGCCAGCAGCTACCCGGGGGGGACCCAGTACTTC.

V is TRBV20-1 and J is TRBJ1-5, with D possibly TRBD1 on 5 matching bases. There are 13 residues in the CDR3. Deletions cut 5 bases from V and 7 bases from J, with 15 bases between. CDR1 is DFQATT, CDR2 SNEGSKA, per germline (reference sequence). This CDR3 reads CSAHNRQGQPQHF. The CDR3 DNA reads TGCAGTGCTCACAACAGGCAAGGACAGCCCCAGCATTTT.